This passage covers 4 T cell receptor beta chains from one sample sequenced in a study of PD-1 blockade in mismatch repair-deficient tumors. TCRdb keeps only in-frame clones here, not all; method: immunoSEQ multiplex PCR. The table lists some 48,000 clones, 65% to 85% of them singletons. The sample was peripheral blood, taken approximately 18 weeks after starting pembrolizumab. The receptors were gathered from an adult with mismatch repair-deficient cancer.

The chain is built from TRBV10-3 and TRBJ2-2; D is perhaps TRBD2 (6 bases). The CDR3 extends over 16 amino acids. CDR1 and CDR2 from the germline V gene are ENHRY and SYGVKD. Between the trimmed V and J ends, which lost 10 bases and 2 bases, there was a span of 20 bases. The CDR3 loop reads CATLGNSGANTGELFF. CDR3 bases: TGTGCCACCTTAGGTAATAGCGGAGCTAACACCGGGGAGCTGTTTTTT.

This chain uses TRBV27 with TRBJ2-1, with 7 bases fitting TRBD2. The ends lost 8 bases at V and 3 bases at J; junction bases unmatched: 10. Germline CDR1 is MNHEY and CDR2 is SMNVEV (reference sequence). The CDR3 is 15 amino acids. In DNA, the CDR3 is TGTGCCAGCCGTAAGGCGGGAGCACACTACAATGAGCAGTTCTTC. Protein sequence: CASRKAGAHYNEQFF.

The gene calls are TRBV28 and TRBJ2-5; the match to TRBD2 covers 11 bases. V shed 2 bases, J shed 5 bases, and the junction held 4 bases outside the gene matches. The CDR3 extends over 15 amino acids. Germline V gene data show CDR1 as MDHEN and CDR2 as SYDVKM. The CDR3 nucleotides read TGTGCCAGCAGTTTAACTAGCGGGAGCGATGAGACCCAGTACTTC. Protein: CASSLTSGSDETQYF.

The chain uses TRBV9 and TRBJ2-3; no clear D. In germline, CDR1 is SGDLS, CDR2 YYNGEE. CDR3 length equals 14 residues. V shed 0 bases and J shed 1 base, with 6 bases lying between them. Here the CDR3 DNA reads TGTGCCAGCAGCGTAGCTTCGGGCACAGATACGCAGTATTTT. Residues: CASSVASGTDTQYF. Supplemented by reference TRBV9 and TRBJ2-3, the full variable domain reads DSGVTQTPKHLITATGQRVTLRCSPRSGDLSVYWYQQSLDQGLQFLIQYYNGEERAKGNILERFSAQQFPDLHSELNLSSLELGDSALYFCASSVASGTDTQYFGPGTRLTVL.